Listed here are 5 T cell receptor beta chains from one sample, sequenced in a study of identical twins. MiXCR was run by TCRdb on the 5' RACE reads, yielding one entry per CDR3 protein. Of 150,000 or so distinct CDR3 sequences listed, approximately 3.5% are singletons. The sample taken for sequencing was memory T cells sorted from blood. The receptors originated from a man younger than 35 in good health.

This clonotype was seen a handful of times. This chain joins TRBV4-3 and TRBJ1-1, with D unclear. Germline V gene lookup returns CDR1 LGHNA and CDR2 YSLEER. V gave up 0 bases and J gave up 4 bases, with 15 bases separating them. The CDR3 covers 16 residues. CDR3 amino acids: CASSQENSGFFTEAFF. CDR3 sequence (DNA): TGCGCCAGCAGCCAAGAAAATTCCGGGTTCTTCACTGAAGCTTTCTTT.

This clonotype was seen at least ten times. V gene TRBV9 combines with J gene TRBJ2-3; D remains ambiguous. V was cut by 3 bases and J by 6 bases, with 11 bases left in between. Germline V gene sequence: CDR1 SGDLS, CDR2 YYNGEE. The CDR3 has 13 residues. The chain's CDR3 is CASSGPATDTQYF. For the CDR3, the DNA is TGTGCCAGCAGCGGACCGGCCACTGATACGCAGTATTTT.

This clonotype was recorded many times. The rearrangement links TRBV5-1 to TRBJ2-1, with TRBD1 matching 9 bases. Germline trimming cut 7 bases from V and 5 bases from J; bases unmatched to any gene: 10. This CDR3 spans 15 amino acids. Germline V gene lookup returns CDR1 SGHRS and CDR2 YFSETQ. Written as DNA, the CDR3 is TGCGCCAGCGGACCGGGACAGGGAGTCGACAATGAGCAGTTCTTC. Translated, it gives CASGPGQGVDNEQFF. Full variable domain (outside the CDR3, taken from reference TRBV5-1 and TRBJ2-1): KAGVTQTPRYLIKTRGQQVTLSCSPISGHRSVSWYQQTPGQGLQFLFEYFSETQRNKGNFPGRFSGRQFSNSRSEMNVSTLELGDSALYLCASGPGQGVDNEQFFGPGTRLTVL.

In this sample, this clonotype turned up many times. This chain links TRBV2 with TRBJ2-3; TRBD2 might be the D (5 bases). The CDR3 runs to 13 residues. V gave up 2 bases and J gave up 3 bases, with 6 bases separating them. Looked up from germline, CDR1 is SNHLY and CDR2 is FYNNEI. The CDR3 DNA follows: TGTGCCAGCAGTGAAAAGCGGACAGATACGCAGTATTTT. Protein sequence: CASSEKRTDTQYF.

This clonotype was recorded many times. The chain is built from TRBV28 and TRBJ2-7; 8 nucleotides line up with TRBD2. V dropped 5 bases and J dropped 2; count of bases not matched to a gene: 2. Germline lookup yields CDR1 MDHEN and CDR2 SYDVKM. The length of the CDR3 is 13 residues. The CDR3 spells CASSTSGTYEQYF. Written as DNA, the CDR3 is TGTGCCAGCAGTACTAGCGGAACCTACGAGCAGTACTTC.